These 32 T cell receptor beta chains were sequenced from one sample in a study of T cell clonality in common variable immunodeficiency. General study points: In common variable immunodeficiency, TCR beta chains reportedly carried fewer deletions and N-nucleotide insertions.

Clones were read by immunoSEQ multiplex PCR, and TCRdb kept only the in-frame ones, dropping some. This sample carries tens of thousands of clones, none of them present only once. These receptors have no identified antigens. Sequenced material: peripheral blood mononuclear cells. Every receptor here comes from a human donor with common variable immunodeficiency.

This clone was recorded at least ten times. The read terminates 3 residues ahead of where the CDR3 ends, so the germline J gene completes it. This chain links TRBV7-9 with TRBJ2-4; a possible D gene is TRBD1 (6 bases). Germline CDR1 reads SEHNR; CDR2 reads FQNEAQ (reference sequence). The CDR3 has 13 residues. Here the CDR3 reads CASSLEGDRVQYF. The CDR3 DNA, read in part, is TGTGCCAGCAGCTTAGAGGGGGACCGAGTT.

There are many counts of this clone. The read falls 3 residues short of the CDR3 end, and the missing part is taken from the germline J gene. The chain carries TRBV20-1 and TRBJ1-6; D gene ambiguous. The germline V gene has CDR1 DFQATT and CDR2 SNEGSKA (reference sequence). The CDR3 has 14 residues. Trimming removed 6 bases from V and 6 bases from J, with 15 bases in between. Incomplete CDR3 DNA: TGCAGTGCCAGGCAGTTAACCCCTAATTCACCC. Its protein product is CSARQLTPNSP. The complete CDR3 protein is CSARQLTPNSPLHF.

This clone has a handful of counts. The CDR3 end lies 3 residues beyond the end of the read and is filled in from the germline J gene. This chain uses TRBV19 with TRBJ2-1, with a tentative D call TRBD1 (5 bases). Germline V gives CDR1 LNHDA, CDR2 SQIVND (reference sequence). The V end lost 1 base, the J end lost 3 bases, and 28 bases lay between the germline ends. CDR3 length equals 21 residues. The CDR3 DNA, read in part, is TGTGCCAGTAGTATAGCTAGACCGGACGCCCCGACGAAAAGGGGCTACAATGAG. Its protein is CASSIARPDAPTKRGYNE. The complete CDR3 sequence is CASSIARPDAPTKRGYNEQFF.

This clone was picked up a small number of times. The missing CDR3 end, 3 residues past where the read stops, is filled in from the germline J gene. The chain is built from TRBV19 and TRBJ2-6, with TRBD1 matching 7 bases. The J segment lost 2 bases and the V segment lost 5 bases, leaving 3 bases of the junction unmatched. The length of the CDR3 is 15 residues. The germline CDR1 and CDR2 sequences are LNHDA and SQIVND (reference sequence). The CDR3 loop reads CASSDRATGANVLTF. The sequenced CDR3 bases are TGTGCCAGTAGTGACAGGGCGACTGGGGCCAACGTC.

This clone has a count of ten or more. The CDR3 end is not reached by the read, which stops 3 residues before it; the germline J gene fills it in. The V call is TRBV29-1, the J call TRBJ1-5; D gene ambiguous. Germline V lookup: CDR1 SQVTM, CDR2 ANQGSEA. The CDR3 extends over 13 amino acids. V was shortened by 4 bases and J by 0 bases, with 7 bases between the two germline ends. The CDR3 DNA, read in part, is TGCAGCGTTGGTTTTTATAGCAATCAGCCC. Its protein is CSVGFYSNQP. The entire CDR3 sequence reads CSVGFYSNQPQHF.

The sample holds a few counts of this clone. The read terminates 3 residues ahead of where the CDR3 ends, so the germline J gene completes it. The rearrangement uses TRBV2 and TRBJ1-5, with TRBD1 identical over 8 bases. With V trimmed by 4 bases and J by 6 bases, 8 bases remained unmatched. Germline V lookup: CDR1 SNHLY, CDR2 FYNNEI. The CDR3 runs 15 residues. Incomplete CDR3 DNA: TGTGCCAGCAGTGTAGACAGGGGAACGACTCAGCCC. It yields the protein CASSVDRGTTQP. The complete CDR3 reads CASSVDRGTTQPQHF.

This clone occurred many times. The sequenced fragment ends 3 residues before the CDR3 boundary, so the rest is inferred from the germline J gene. V and J are TRBV7-3 and TRBJ2-3; 14 bases agree with TRBD2. Germline V CDR1 and CDR2: SGHTA, FQGTGA. The CDR3 runs 18 residues. V shed 6 bases and J 0 bases; nucleotides not matched to a gene: 8. CDR3 in amino acids: CASSRGTSGGASTDTQYF. The part of the CDR3 DNA that was read is TGTGCCAGCAGTAGGGGGACTAGCGGGGGCGCTAGCACAGATACG.

This clone was observed a few times. The CDR3 end is not reached by the read, which stops 3 residues before it; the germline J gene fills it in. The J gene is TRBJ2-5, the V gene TRBV18; D remains unclear. The CDR3 runs to 14 residues. Germline lookup yields CDR1 KGHSH and CDR2 LQKENI. The V end lost 0 bases, the J end lost 1 base, and 6 bases lay between the germline ends. The CDR3 here is CASSPPLVQETQYF. The DNA read from the CDR3 is TGTGCCAGCTCACCACCTTTAGTCCAAGAGACC.

Note on this clone: The read halts 3 residues ahead of the CDR3 end, with the missing end drawn from the germline J gene. This chain connects TRBV5-1 to TRBJ2-3; TRBD1 is a possible D gene (6 bases). Germline CDR1 SGHRS, CDR2 YFSETQ. The length of the CDR3 is 15 residues. The ends were cut back, 3 bases at V and 0 bases at J, with 11 bases in the middle. Incomplete CDR3 DNA: TGCGCCAGCAGCTCTGGACAGCTTAGCACAGATACG. It is translated as CASSSGQLSTDT. In full, the CDR3 reads CASSSGQLSTDTQYF.

This clone was counted ten times or more. The read falls 3 residues short of the CDR3 end, and the missing part is taken from the germline J gene. The chain links TRBV6-2 or TRBV6-3 to TRBJ2-2; 10 nucleotides agree with TRBD2. Germline V CDR1 and CDR2: MNHEY, SVGEGT. V was clipped by 7 bases and J by 6 bases; unmatched bases: 8. This CDR3 contains 15 residues. The CDR3 loop is CASTGAGGLAGELFF. Incomplete CDR3 DNA: TGTGCCAGCACCGGAGCGGGGGGGCTCGCCGGGGAG.

As to this clone: The read comes to an end 3 residues before the CDR3 does, leaving the germline J gene to fill in the end. The rearrangement joins TRBV6-2 or TRBV6-3 to TRBJ1-1; 8 bases are shared with TRBD1. The germline V gene has CDR1 MNHEY and CDR2 SVGEGT. V trimming: 0 bases; J trimming: 3 bases; junction bases outside the gene matches: 6. The CDR3 runs to 16 residues. The CDR3 reads CASSYSYDRGDTEAFF. The DNA read from the CDR3 is TGTGCCAGCAGTTACTCATATGACAGGGGAGACACTGAA.

This clone has ten or more counts. The observed sequence ends 3 residues before the CDR3 terminus, with the missing tail filled in from the germline J gene. V gene TRBV29-1 combines with J gene TRBJ2-3; 8 bases match TRBD2. Germline CDR1 reads SQVTM; CDR2 reads ANQGSEA. This CDR3 region has 15 residues. The junction had 8 bases not matched to a gene; V was cut back by 5 bases and J by 1 base. CDR3 DNA, as far as it was read: TGCAGCGTTACTCCGGAAGCGGGGGGCACAGATACG. Amino acids: CSVTPEAGGTDT. The whole CDR3 sequence reads CSVTPEAGGTDTQYF.

This clone was detected ten times or more. With the read ending 3 residues before the CDR3 end, the germline J gene is used to fill in that end. This chain uses TRBV5-1 with TRBJ1-1, with D perhaps matching TRBD1 (5 bases). Germline assignment: CDR1 SGHRS and CDR2 YFSETQ. The CDR3 covers 14 residues. With 0 bases removed from V and 3 bases from J, the gap between germline ends came to 9 bases. Partial CDR3 DNA: TGCGCCAGCAGCTTGGCGCCGGGGGACACTGAA. Translated: CASSLAPGDTE. Given in full, the CDR3 is CASSLAPGDTEAFF.

In regard to this clone: The read ends 3 residues shy of where the CDR3 ends; the end is completed using the germline J gene. The V and J genes are TRBV7-7 and TRBJ2-1; the match to TRBD2 covers 15 bases. With V trimmed by 5 bases and J by 9 bases, 8 bases remained unmatched. CDR3 length: 16 residues. CDR1 and CDR2 (germline): SSHAT, FNYEAQ (reference sequence). The covered CDR3 bases are TGTGCCAGCAGCCCGCGGACTAGCGGGGGGGCAGGTGAG. This sequence encodes CASSPRTSGGAGE. The whole CDR3 region reads CASSPRTSGGAGEQFF. Supplemented by reference TRBV7-7 and TRBJ2-1, the full variable domain reads GAGVSQSPRYKVTKRGQDVTLRCDPISSHATLYWYQQALGQGPEFLTYFNYEAQPDKSGLPSDRFSAERPEGSISTLTIQRTEQRDSAMYRCASSPRTSGGAGEQFFGPGTRLTVL.

With respect to this clone: The CDR3 goes on 3 residues after the read ends, and that part is filled in from the germline J gene. V is TRBV2 and J is TRBJ2-3; 11 bases align to TRBD2. Germline CDR1 SNHLY, CDR2 FYNNEI. V was clipped by 6 bases and J by 4 bases; unmatched bases: 3. The CDR3 consists of 14 residues. CDR3 amino acids: CASRGGLAADTQYF. The CDR3 bases that were read are TGTGCCAGCAGGGGGGGACTAGCGGCAGATACG.

In its sample, this clone was seen many times. The read gets to within 3 residues of the CDR3 end, and the germline J gene fills in the rest. The genes are TRBV7-9 and TRBJ1-4; weak D call: TRBD1 (5 bases). The CDR3 has 14 amino acids. The V gene's germline CDR1 is SEHNR and CDR2 FQNEAQ (reference sequence). The V end was cut by 2 bases, the J end by 6 bases, with 10 bases between. The CDR3: CASSLRGADEKLFF. Partial CDR3 DNA: TGTGCCAGCAGCTTAAGAGGGGCTGATGAAAAA.

This clone was observed a few times. The read comes to an end 3 residues before the CDR3 does, leaving the germline J gene to fill in the end. The J gene is TRBJ2-1, the V gene TRBV2, with 9 bases fitting TRBD1. The germline CDR1 and CDR2 sequences are SNHLY and FYNNEI. Trimming removed 4 bases from V and 9 bases from J; junction bases left unmatched: 4. This CDR3 region has 13 residues. The DNA read from the CDR3 is TGTGCCAGCAGTGGACAGGGGGTGGTTGAG. This sequence encodes CASSGQGVVE. The complete CDR3 sequence is CASSGQGVVEQFF. The full variable domain, its missing parts supplied by reference TRBV2 and TRBJ2-1, is EPEVTQTPSHQVTQMGQEVILRCVPISNHLYFYWYRQILGQKVEFLVSFYNNEISEKSEIFDDQFSVERPDGSNFTLKIRSTKLEDSAMYFCASSGQGVVEQFFGPGTRLTVL.

In regard to this clone: The read ends 3 residues shy of where the CDR3 ends; the end is completed using the germline J gene. The chain combines TRBV5-6 with TRBJ2-7; TRBD1 might be the D (6 bases). The CDR3 length is 14 residues. The V gene's germline CDR1 is SGHDT and CDR2 YYEEEE. V was trimmed by 0 bases and J by 2 bases, leaving 9 bases between them. The CDR3 bases that were read are TGTGCCAGCAGCTTGGCAGGGGCCACCTACGAG. It is translated as CASSLAGATYE. The entire CDR3 sequence reads CASSLAGATYEQYF.

Regarding this clone: Coverage ceases 3 residues before the CDR3 finishes, and the germline J gene fills in the end. The rearrangement uses TRBV7-9 and TRBJ2-3; D is ambiguous. Germline V gives CDR1 SEHNR, CDR2 FQNEAQ (reference sequence). Trimming took 1 base from V and 5 from J, leaving 10 bases between them. The CDR3 is made up of 14 amino acids. Incomplete CDR3 DNA: TGTGCCAGCAGCTTAGTTGTCAGACAAGATACG. Its protein is CASSLVVRQDT. From start to end, the CDR3 is CASSLVVRQDTQYF.

The CDR3 DNA, read in part, is TGTGCCAGCAGTTACTCGTACGGCGGGGGCAACACCGGGGAG. It specifies CASSYSYGGGNTGE. The whole CDR3 protein reads CASSYSYGGGNTGELFF. The V call is TRBV6-2 or TRBV6-3, the J call TRBJ2-2, with D maybe TRBD2 (7 bases). The read ends 3 residues shy of where the CDR3 ends; the end is completed using the germline J gene. Germline CDR1 reads MNHEY; CDR2 reads SVGEGT. CDR3 length equals 17 residues. The ends were cut back, 0 bases at V and 2 bases at J, with 13 bases in the middle.

Many counts were recorded for this clone. Coverage ceases 3 residues before the CDR3 finishes, and the germline J gene fills in the end. The chain recombines TRBV5-1 with TRBJ1-4; possibly TRBD1 for D (5 bases). Germline loops: CDR1 SGHRS, CDR2 YFSETQ. The length of the CDR3 is 15 residues. V was trimmed by 1 base and J by 7 bases, leaving 14 bases between them. Here the CDR3 reads CASSLIGQGSEKLFF. The part of the CDR3 DNA that was read is TGCGCCAGCAGCTTGATCGGACAAGGGAGTGAAAAA.

This clone has ten or more counts. The DNA ends 3 residues before the CDR3 does, and the rest of the CDR3 is filled in from the germline J gene. This chain links TRBV20-1 with TRBJ2-3; 8 nucleotides agree with TRBD2. The CDR3 is 13 amino acids. Germline V gene lookup returns CDR1 DFQATT and CDR2 SNEGSKA (reference sequence). V was pared by 3 bases and J by 1 base, with 0 bases of the junction left unmatched. Incomplete CDR3 DNA: TGCAGTGCTAGGACTAGCGGCACAGATACG. Its translation is CSARTSGTDT. The CDR3 reads in full as CSARTSGTDTQYF.

This clone has a count of ten or more. The read stops 3 residues short of the end of the CDR3; the missing end is completed from the germline J gene. V usage is TRBV6-2 or TRBV6-3 and J usage is TRBJ2-7, with a possible D match to TRBD1 (5 bases). The CDR3 sequence is 13 residues long. Germline CDR1 reads MNHEY; CDR2 reads SVGEGT. V dropped 6 bases and J dropped 2 bases, with 11 bases sitting between them. This CDR3 reads CASSRQIPYEQYF. CDR3 DNA, as far as it was read: TGTGCCAGCAGCCGACAGATACCCTACGAG.

On this clone: Read sequence stops 3 residues before the CDR3 end, and the germline J gene provides the missing end. The J gene is TRBJ2-7, the V gene TRBV6-2 or TRBV6-3, with 7 bases identical to TRBD2. V trimming: 6 bases; J trimming: 6 bases; junction bases outside the gene matches: 8. CDR1 MNHEY and CDR2 SVGEGT come from the germline V gene. This CDR3 has 13 amino acids. The sequenced part of the CDR3 DNA is TGTGCCAGCAGCGAAAGACTAGCTCGCGAG. It specifies CASSERLARE. The entire CDR3 is CASSERLAREQYF.

This clone was recorded a few times. The DNA ends 3 residues before the CDR3 does, and the rest of the CDR3 is filled in from the germline J gene. The rearrangement uses TRBV7-9 and TRBJ2-2, with D uncertain. Germline V lookup: CDR1 SEHNR, CDR2 FQNEAQ (reference sequence). V was pared by 7 bases and J by 0 bases, with 9 bases between. The CDR3 runs 14 residues. CDR3 protein: CASKQFSNTGELFF. CDR3 bases read: TGTGCCAGCAAACAGTTTTCGAACACCGGGGAG.

This clone has just a few counts. The CDR3 goes on 3 residues after the read ends, and that part is filled in from the germline J gene. This chain connects TRBV7-7 to TRBJ2-2; tentatively, D is TRBD1 (5 bases). The CDR3 totals 15 residues. The V gene's germline CDR1 is SSHAT and CDR2 FNYEAQ (reference sequence). The V gene lost 5 bases and the J gene lost 3 bases, with 13 bases spanning the gap. The CDR3 DNA, read in part, is TGTGCCAGCAGCATAGGGGTCGGGTACACCGGGGAG. This encodes CASSIGVGYTGE. The CDR3 in full is CASSIGVGYTGELFF.

Turning to this clone: The missing CDR3 end, 3 residues past where the read stops, is filled in from the germline J gene. The chain has TRBV19 and TRBJ2-5; 8 nucleotides agree with TRBD1. After removal of 6 bases from V and 2 bases from J, the junction contained 5 bases not matched to a gene. This CDR3 has 14 residues. Germline assignment: CDR1 LNHDA and CDR2 SQIVND (reference sequence). The CDR3 bases that were read are TGTGCCAGTAGCGGGACAGGAGCACAAGAGACC. It is translated as CASSGTGAQET. The whole CDR3 is CASSGTGAQETQYF. Based on the CDR3 plus reference TRBV19 and TRBJ2-5, the full variable domain is DGGITQSPKYLFRKEGQNVTLSCEQNLNHDAMYWYRQDPGQGLRLIYYSQIVNDFQKGDIAEGYSVSREKKESFPLTVTSAQKNPTAFYLCASSGTGAQETQYFGPGTRLLVL.

Remarks on this clone: Read coverage stops 3 residues before the CDR3 terminus; the germline J gene supplies the remainder. The chain joins TRBV19 to TRBJ2-7, with D perhaps matching TRBD2 (5 bases). CDR1 and CDR2 from the germline V gene are LNHDA and SQIVND (reference sequence). Trimming took off 7 bases at V and 6 bases at J, with 19 bases between the two ends. CDR3 length: 14 residues. The CDR3 DNA, read in part, is TGTGCCAGTACCCAAGGTGAGGGTGTGGGCGAG. Its protein is CASTQGEGVGE. The full-length CDR3 reads as CASTQGEGVGEQYF.

This clone was picked up a small number of times. The CDR3 is cut off 3 residues early in the read; its end comes from the germline J gene. The genes are TRBV6-2 or TRBV6-3 and TRBJ1-5; 8 bases fit TRBD1. Germline V CDR1 and CDR2: MNHEY, SVGEGT. The CDR3 runs to 14 residues. J gave up 5 bases and V 5 bases, and 5 bases lay outside the gene matches. The sequenced part of the CDR3 DNA is TGTGCCAGCAGTGGACTGACAGGGGATCAGCCC. Translated, it gives CASSGLTGDQP. The full CDR3 reads CASSGLTGDQPQHF.

As to this clone: Sequencing ends 3 residues short of the CDR3 end; the germline J gene provides the rest. The genes are TRBV19 and TRBJ2-3, with 7 nucleotides matching TRBD2. This CDR3 has 16 residues. The V gene's germline CDR1 is LNHDA and CDR2 SQIVND (reference sequence). Trimming removed 5 bases from V and 5 bases from J; junction bases left unmatched: 13. The CDR3 bases that were read are TGTGCCAGTAGTCCCCAGGGAGCGGGGCTGGGAGATACG. It codes for CASSPQGAGLGDT. The full CDR3 protein reads CASSPQGAGLGDTQYF.

There are a few counts of this clone. CDR3 protein: CASSPLPGGPEETQYF. The covered CDR3 bases are TGTGCCAGCTCACCACTACCGGGGGGGCCGGAGGAGACC. This rearrangement joins TRBV18 to TRBJ2-5; TRBD2 agrees at 8 bases. Sequencing ends 3 residues short of the CDR3 end; the germline J gene provides the rest. Germline V gives CDR1 KGHSH, CDR2 LQKENI. J lost 5 bases, V lost 1 base, and 9 bases had no gene match. The CDR3 is made up of 16 amino acids.

This clone occurred many times. Sequencing ends 3 residues short of the CDR3 end; the germline J gene provides the rest. This chain joins TRBV6-2 or TRBV6-3 and TRBJ2-1; 13 positions agree with TRBD2. Trimming cost V 5 bases and J 6 bases; bases outside gene matches: 10. Germline CDR1 reads MNHEY; CDR2 reads SVGEGT. This CDR3 has 17 amino acids. The CDR3 bases that were read are TGTGCCAGCAGTCCCTGGTTGACTAGCGGGGGGCCCAATGAG. It yields the protein CASSPWLTSGGPNE. The full CDR3 is CASSPWLTSGGPNEQFF.